The clone carrying this T cell receptor (beta chain) showed up just a few times. Its antigen is not known. PCR was performed using 60 Vbeta and 13 Jbeta primers. Produced via immunoSEQ multiplex PCR; TCRdb's table is partial and in-frame only. The sample yields approximately 76,000 clones, about two thirds seen once. The sample originates from a study of cytomegalovirus exposure and HLA in healthy donors. Study-wide findings and caveats: There were a few CMV-associated chains whose specificity for CMV antigens was confirmed in vitro.

This CDR3 contains 16 residues. The germline V gene encodes CDR1 SGHRS and CDR2 YFSETQ. V dropped 3 bases and J dropped 0 bases, with 13 bases sitting between them. The V call is TRBV5-1, the J call TRBJ2-1; D is possibly TRBD2 (5 bases). The sequence derives from a man aged 30 to 39 in good health and CMV-seropositive. The material sequenced was PBMCs. In DNA form, the CDR3 reads TGCGCCAGCAGCTCCAGCGGTTCCGACTCCTACAATGAGCAGTTCTTC. This sequence encodes CASSSSGSDSYNEQFF.